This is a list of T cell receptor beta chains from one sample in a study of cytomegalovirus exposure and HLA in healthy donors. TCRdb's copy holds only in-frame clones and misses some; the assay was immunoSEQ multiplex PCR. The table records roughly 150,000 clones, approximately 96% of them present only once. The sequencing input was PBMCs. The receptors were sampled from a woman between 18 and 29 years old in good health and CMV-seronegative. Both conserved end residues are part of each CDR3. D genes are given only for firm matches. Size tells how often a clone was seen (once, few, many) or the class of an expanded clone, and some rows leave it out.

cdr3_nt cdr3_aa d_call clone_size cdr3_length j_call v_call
TGCAGTGCCCCGGGAGAGTATGGCTACACCTTC CSAPGEYGYTF - - 11 TRBJ1-2 TRBV20-1
TGTGCCAGCAGCTTAGGGGACAGGGCGTCTGAAGCTTTCTTT CASSLGDRASEAFF TRBD1 - 14 TRBJ1-1 TRBV13
TGTGCCAGCAGCTGGCAGGGGGCAGACACCGGGGAGCTGTTTTTT CASSWQGADTGELFF TRBD1 - 15 TRBJ2-2 TRBV2
TGTGCCAGCAGTGAATGGCCCAGGGGAGCCATGAACACTGAAGCTTTCTTT CASSEWPRGAMNTEAFF - - 17 TRBJ1-1 TRBV6-1
TGTGCCAGCAGCTTGGGGGGTTGGGGCGTGAGTTCCTACGAGCAGTACTTC CASSLGGWGVSSYEQYF - once 17 TRBJ2-7 TRBV5-4
TGTGCCAGCAGTGAAGTTGTGGGACTAGCGGGGCTGGAGCAGTACTTC CASSEVVGLAGLEQYF TRBD2 - 16 TRBJ2-7 TRBV6-1
TGTGCCTCCAAAGGGGGGGCGGGCAACACTGAAGCTTTCTTT CASKGGAGNTEAFF - - 14 TRBJ1-1 TRBV10-3
TGCGCCAGCAGCCCCGTGGGACTATCCTTCTACGAGCAGTACTTC CASSPVGLSFYEQYF TRBD2 few 15 TRBJ2-7 TRBV4-1
TGTGCCAGCCGAAACAGGGGACCAGCTGGGGCCAACGTCCTGACTTTC CASRNRGPAGANVLTF TRBD1 - 16 TRBJ2-6 TRBV18
TGTGCCTGGAGGGCCATGGGGACAGGGGTCACTGAAGCTTTCTTT CAWRAMGTGVTEAFF TRBD1 - 15 TRBJ1-1 TRBV30
TGTGCCAGCAGCGGGACAGGGGGCACCGGGGAGCTGTTTTTT CASSGTGGTGELFF TRBD1 - 14 TRBJ2-2 TRBV5-4
TGTGCCAGCAGCTTACCCTTCCGACAGGGCGGAGGCTATGGCTACACCTTC CASSLPFRQGGGYGYTF TRBD1 - 17 TRBJ1-2 TRBV7-9
TGTGCCAGCAGCGGAGGGGCAGGAACGGGTGAAAAACTGTTTTTT CASSGGAGTGEKLFF - - 15 TRBJ1-4 TRBV7-9
TGTGCCAGCAGCTTGGGTACGGACCAAGAGACCCAGTACTTC CASSLGTDQETQYF - - 14 TRBJ2-5 TRBV5-4
TGCAGCGCTCTAGCGAATGACAATGAGCAGTTCTTC CSALANDNEQFF - - 12 TRBJ2-1 TRBV29-1
TGTGCCAGTACCCGGACAGGGGGCTATGAGCAGTTCTTC CASTRTGGYEQFF TRBD1 - 13 TRBJ2-1 TRBV2
TGTGCCAGCAGCTTTCAGGGGGCCTACGAGCAGTACTTC CASSFQGAYEQYF TRBD1 - 13 TRBJ2-7 TRBV5-4
TGTGCCACCAGCAGACCGGGACAGTTTAATTCACCCCTCCACTTT CATSRPGQFNSPLHF TRBD1 - 15 TRBJ1-6 TRBV15
TGTGCCAGCAGCTTAGCGCGGGGGGCCCCAGATACGCAGTATTTT CASSLARGAPDTQYF TRBD2 - 15 TRBJ2-3 TRBV7-8
TGTGCCAGTAGCGCCGGACAGGACTACGAGCAGTACTTC CASSAGQDYEQYF TRBD1 few 13 TRBJ2-7 TRBV19
TGTGCCAGCAGCTTAGAAACAGGGGGCAGCTACAATGAGCAGTTCTTC CASSLETGGSYNEQFF TRBD1 - 16 TRBJ2-1 TRBV7-6
TGCGCCAGCAGCCAAGTCCGAGGACAAGCGTACGAGCAGTACTTC CASSQVRGQAYEQYF - - 15 TRBJ2-7 TRBV4-3
TGTGCCAGCACCTGGGGGGGCAGTGGGACTGAAGCTTTCTTT CASTWGGSGTEAFF - - 14 TRBJ1-1 TRBV6-1
TGTGCCAGCAGCTTGGGACAAATTGTGCAGTACTTC CASSLGQIVQYF - - 12 TRBJ2-7 TRBV5-8
TGCGCCAGCAGCTTGGGAACCAGGGACAATGAGCAGTTCTTC CASSLGTRDNEQFF - - 14 TRBJ2-1 TRBV5-1
TGTGCCAGCAGCGTAGGGGGAGGGGTAGATCGGGAGACCCAGTACTTC CASSVGGGVDRETQYF TRBD2 - 16 TRBJ2-5 TRBV9
TGCAGCGTTGAAGGCGGGTTCACAGATACGCAGTATTTT CSVEGGFTDTQYF - - 13 TRBJ2-3 TRBV29-1
TGTGCCAGCAGCCCCTCCGGGACTAGCGGTACCGATACGCAGTATTTT CASSPSGTSGTDTQYF TRBD2 - 16 TRBJ2-3 TRBV9
TGTGCCAGCAGCCTTACCGTATTCGCGGGGGAACCTTGGAGCACAGATACGCAGTATTTT CASSLTVFAGEPWSTDTQYF TRBD2 - 20 TRBJ2-3 TRBV5-4
TGTGCCAGCAGGGAGAGGACAACTAATGAAAAACTGTTTTTT CASRERTTNEKLFF - - 14 TRBJ1-4 TRBV6-5
TGCGCCAGCAGTGAGGGGAGACGCACTGAAGCTTTCTTT CASSEGRRTEAFF - - 13 TRBJ1-1 TRBV10-2
TGTGCCTGGAGGACAGGGGCCAGCGTTACGCAGTATTTT CAWRTGASVTQYF TRBD1 - 13 TRBJ2-3 TRBV30
TGTGCCAGCAGCCAAATGGCTAGCGGGGCTCGGTGGCAGTACTTC CASSQMASGARWQYF TRBD2 - 15 TRBJ2-7 TRBV4-2
TGTGCCGGCCGACCGGGGGGCCTGGAGACCCAGTACTTC CAGRPGGLETQYF - few 13 TRBJ2-5 TRBV7-9
TGTGCCAGCAGACGGGACAGTGAGCAGTTCTTC CASRRDSEQFF TRBD1 - 11 TRBJ2-1 TRBV5-4
TGCAGCGTTGAATTGGGTACAGGCTACGAGCAGTACTTC CSVELGTGYEQYF - - 13 TRBJ2-7 TRBV29-1
TGTGCTAGTGGTGGTTCGGTGGAGGGCCAGCCCCAGCATTTT CASGGSVEGQPQHF - - 14 TRBJ1-5 TRBV12-5
TGCAGCGTTGAACCACAGAAAGAGACCCAGTACTTC CSVEPQKETQYF - - 12 TRBJ2-5 TRBV29-1
TGTGCCAGCAGCGTAAGGGGACAGGGAGGCTATGGCTACACCTTC CASSVRGQGGYGYTF TRBD1 - 15 TRBJ1-2 TRBV9
TGTGCCAGTAGTATTAGTAGCGGGGACCAAGAGACCCAGTACTTC CASSISSGDQETQYF TRBD2 - 15 TRBJ2-5 TRBV19